This T cell receptor (beta chain) was documented in a study of blood T cell repertoires in COVID-19. Whole-study context: The samples span acute and convalescent COVID-19 from the United States, Italy and Spain.

Per the original methods: Scientists estimated how many nucleated cells there were by amplifying reference gene primers. Clones were sequenced by immunoSEQ multiplex PCR, and TCRdb holds only the in-frame ones, with some missing. The DNA was the basis for D and trimming; V, J and clone size are from that table. The sample yields 150,000 to 200,000 clones, 80% seen once. In terms of age and location, participants ranged from roughly 18 to 95 years and lived in about 25 US areas. This CDR3 has 16 residues. The trim removed 1 base at V and 4 bases at J, leaving 4 bases unmatched. The V gene's germline CDR1 is SGHNT and CDR2 YENEEA. This clone was observed once. The sample contains more than one DNA sequence encoding this CDR3.

The source material was PBMCs or T cells enriched from blood (not recorded which). This clonotype was obtained from an older woman who had recovered from COVID-19. The J gene is TRBJ2-3, the V gene TRBV11-3; TRBD2 matches 11 bases. CDR3 sequence: CASSLGTSGGPDTQYF. The CDR3 nucleotides are TGTGCCAGCAGCTTAGGCACTAGCGGGGGCCCAGATACGCAGTATTTT.